This entry features one TCR beta chain sequence. Its specific antigen is unknown. No much larger clonotype is one base removed from it; base qualities were not supplied. The record originates from a study of T cells in Graves' hyperthyroidism and ophthalmopathy (dated by TCRdb to the late 2010s). About the study as a whole: Peripheral blood was collected at initial diagnosis, before any treatment. To identify distinguishing TCR V-J signatures, a discovery cohort of 90 to 100 patients was used, comprising approximately 40 with Graves' ophthalmopathy and around 60 with stable Graves' hyperthyroidism. An independent validation cohort of under 20 hyperthyroidism patients and roughly 16 patients who later progressed to ophthalmopathy tested prospective prediction of ophthalmopathy. The 100 discovery patients were randomly split 7:3 into training and test sets. In several Graves' hyperthyroidism patients, the study also compared T-cell repertoires from thyroid tissue with T-cell repertoires from blood. After sampling, hyperthyroidism patients received methimazole starting at 30 mg daily, and ophthalmopathy patients received high-dose intravenous methylprednisolone. According to the paper, TCR Vbeta CDR3 sequencing was carried out on approximately 140 peripheral blood samples, which came from about 45 ophthalmopathy, 75 to 80 hyperthyroidism and some 17 progressor patients.

The paper's findings and limits, for the study overall: Blood samples also contained most of the expanded thyroid clonotypes (frequency above 0.001), which suggests that blood repertoires may reflect thyroid immune responses. Ophthalmopathy was separated from stable hyperthyroidism by a 13 V-J signature model, with 85% to 90% sensitivity and around 81% specificity obtained in cross-validation and 80%/75% obtained in testing. No statistical method was used to fix the sample size in advance, and group allocation was not hidden from the investigators. In validation, progression to ophthalmopathy was predicted by the model with 70.59% sensitivity and 72% to 85% specificity, a median of around 6.5 months before onset.

From its cysteine to its phenylalanine, the CDR3 spans 17 amino acids. Just the 51-base CDR3 DNA is kept, in frame starting at base 1. Germline trimming amounts to 1 base on V and 4 bases on J, with 7 as the count of junction bases outside the gene matches. The germline V gene (reference sequence) supplies CDR1 LGHDT and CDR2 YNNKEL. The TCR beta CDR3 regions were amplified from RNA transcripts. A first-round RT-PCR of the TCR CDR3 used the HTBI primer set with the Qiagen OneStep RT-PCR kit. A second multiplex PCR round built the libraries, followed by size selection and purification. The libraries were sequenced on an Illumina HiSeq2000 using paired-end 100 bp reads. The study's own analysis went as follows. SOAPnuke was used to process the raw data, removing reads that contained adapters or uncalled bases, had a mean Phred below 15, or lacked an exact match to the constant primer or identifier. High-quality paired reads were merged using COPE v1.2.5, and each unique nucleotide sequence was defined as a clonotype. MiTCR v1.1 was used to align clonotypes to the IMGT TRBV, TRBD and TRBJ reference segments. Analysis was restricted to V-J combinations with a frequency above 0.0001, which covered roughly 99% of repertoires. The TCS score was defined as F50 (clonal expansion) divided by E x V (chaos), with BLOSUM62-based TCRdist calculated between CDR3 peptides within each V-J. Welch's t-statistics and random forest reduced around 520 V-J features to 13, which were used in a naive Bayes classifier (R e1071). TCRdb's own reprocessing of the public reads used fastp at Q25 and MiXCR and kept productive beta chains. Merged by CDR3 protein, the rows form single entries marked with the most common genes and DNA. It is TCRdb's table, rather than the study itself, that gives the V and J calls and clone size. Across this sample there are roughly 660,000 distinct CDR3 sequences, with approximately 15% seen only once. The ten largest clones represent about 16% of the sample.

Stable Graves' hyperthyroidism was defined as no progression to ophthalmopathy during 18 months of follow-up. Hyperthyroidism patients were newly diagnosed, with disease duration under 2 months, and aged 18 to 65 years. The study excluded patients with uncontrolled infections, other autoimmune diseases, pregnancy or lactation. Diagnoses were based on clinical symptoms, serum thyroxine and TRAb, thyroid ultrasound and orbital computed tomography. PBMCs were isolated from roughly 10 ml of fresh peripheral blood by Ficoll-Paque density gradient centrifugation. Total RNA was extracted with Trizol reagent, and quality was checked on an Agilent 2100 Bioanalyzer.

The chain links TRBV3-1 with TRBJ2-1, with TRBD2 matching 10 junction bases. The receptor was isolated from a man in his fifties with Graves' hyperthyroidism. The specimen sequenced was blood. The nucleotide sequence reads TGTGCCAGCAGCCAAGCTCTAGCGGGAGCAGCGTACAATGAGCAGTTCTTC. Translated, it reads CASSQALAGAAYNEQFF.